The following is a T cell receptor (beta chain) sequence with its context. Its specificity is unknown. The sample belongs to a study of cytomegalovirus exposure and HLA in healthy donors. The CDR3 spans 16 residues. V was shortened by 3 bases and J by 4 bases, with 18 bases between the two germline ends. Per germline, CDR1 SGHTA and CDR2 FQGNSA. Findings and caveats of the study: Productive status was seen about 90% or about 30% of the time for most TCR beta V segments in an earlier analysis. Several of the most significant clusters appeared, in a later analysis, to be linked to common viral pathogens. Analysis was carried out at a later point, and it linked a missense DCLRE1C variant to TCR beta V- and J-gene trimming.

Use of 60 Vbeta and 13 Jbeta primers characterized the PCR. Measured with immunoSEQ multiplex PCR; TCRdb has only the in-frame clones, and not every one. Here the sample spans 130,000 or so clones, around 70% being singletons. The sequence was collected from a woman aged 40 to 50 in good health and CMV-seropositive. The sequencing sample was made of PBMCs. The chain links TRBV7-2 to TRBJ1-1, with D perhaps TRBD1 (6 bases). CDR3: CASSLGGQLGTTEAFF. The CDR3 bases are TGTGCCAGCAGCTTGGGGGGGCAGTTGGGTACCACTGAAGCTTTCTTT.